A single sample is the source of the 27 T cell receptor beta chains below, sequenced in a study of T-cell memory formation after mild COVID-19 (dated by TCRdb to the early 2020s). Library creation used 5' RACE. Instrument used: Illumina NovaSeq 6000. TCRdb handled the public reads itself, with Q25 trimming in fastp and clone calling in MiXCR, and kept productive beta chains. Entries that share a CDR3 protein sequence are merged under the most common genes and DNA. The sample profile shows roughly 560,000 distinct CDR3 sequences; roughly 22% of them were found once. The ten largest clones capture around 12% of the sample. The sequencing sample was made of PBMCs or a T cell subset sorted from them (not recorded which). The receptor source for this set is an adult woman who had mild COVID-19 (a few samples of this study predate the infection). The sample titles of this study are shuffled in the database, so cell type and time point are left out; the donor was told from shared clones.

This clonotype was counted between two and nine times. V and J are TRBV4-3 and TRBJ2-3; D unresolved. Trimming stripped 0 bases from V and 6 bases from J, with 10 bases between. Germline V gene lookup returns CDR1 LGHNA and CDR2 YSLEER. The CDR3 has 14 residues. The CDR3, as DNA: TGCGCCAGCAGCCAAGATCGGCCCCCGGATACGCAGTATTTT. Translated, it gives CASSQDRPPDTQYF.

In its sample, this clonotype was seen a few times. The genes are TRBV19 and TRBJ1-5, with D uncertain. The V and J ends lost 5 bases and 7 bases respectively, with 21 bases between them. This CDR3 has 16 residues. CDR1 LNHDA and CDR2 SQIVND come from the germline V gene (reference sequence). The CDR3 protein is CASSSPSGRLSQPQHF. Written as DNA, the CDR3 is TGTGCCAGTAGTTCACCCTCTGGACGGTTGAGCCAGCCCCAGCATTTT.

CDR3 amino acids: CASSQRLAGGQGMTDTQYF. CDR3 sequence (DNA): TGTGCCAGCAGCCAACGACTAGCGGGAGGGCAAGGGATGACAGATACGCAGTATTTT. The rearrangement joins TRBV3-1 to TRBJ2-3, with 14 nucleotides matching TRBD2. This CDR3 has 19 residues. Germline-derived CDR1 and CDR2 are LGHDT and YNNKEL (reference sequence). J lost 3 bases, V lost 2 bases, and 10 bases had no gene match.

This clonotype was seen only a few times. The CDR3 reads CSAPTGGANYGYTF. Written as DNA, the CDR3 is TGCAGTGCGCCAACAGGGGGAGCAAACTATGGCTACACCTTC. The chain uses TRBV20-1 and TRBJ1-2; 8 bases agree with TRBD1. CDR3 length: 14 residues. Germline V CDR1 and CDR2: DFQATT, SNEGSKA (reference sequence). V lost 6 bases, J lost 2 bases, and 8 bases stayed unmatched.

This chain uses TRBV4-1 with TRBJ1-2; TRBD1 aligns across 8 bases. Germline V lookup: CDR1 MGHRA, CDR2 YSYEKL. The CDR3 has 16 amino acids. The V and J ends lost 0 bases and 5 bases, in that order; junction bases with no gene match: 8. CDR3 in amino acids: CASSQDWRGTGYGYTF. CDR3 DNA sequence: TGCGCCAGCAGCCAAGATTGGAGAGGGACAGGTTATGGCTACACCTTC.

In its sample, this clonotype was seen a few times. The CDR3 sequence: CASSLDRQYEQYF. The CDR3 region has the DNA TGCGCCAGCAGCTTGGACAGGCAATACGAGCAGTACTTC. This sequence joins TRBV5-1 and TRBJ2-7, with a weak D call TRBD1 (5 bases). Looked up from germline, CDR1 is SGHRS and CDR2 is YFSETQ. This CDR3 region has 13 residues. The ends were cut back, 0 bases at V and 4 bases at J, with 8 bases in the middle.

This clonotype occurred a few times. V usage is TRBV5-1 and J usage is TRBJ2-1; TRBD1 might be the D (5 bases). Between the trimmed V and J ends, which lost 5 bases and 3 bases, there was a span of 15 bases. In germline, CDR1 is SGHRS, CDR2 YFSETQ. This CDR3 has 15 residues. The CDR3, as DNA: TGCGCCAGCAGACCGGACACTAACCTCTACAATGAGCAGTTCTTC. Amino acids: CASRPDTNLYNEQFF.

The chain has TRBV5-1 and TRBJ1-1; a possible D gene is TRBD1 (5 bases). Deletions cut 5 bases from V and 0 bases from J, with 14 bases between. Looked up from germline, CDR1 is SGHRS and CDR2 is YFSETQ. The CDR3 contains 15 residues. The CDR3 bases are TGCGCCAGCAGTTTCCGGGACGGGATGAACACTGAAGCTTTCTTT. This translates into CASSFRDGMNTEAFF. The full variable domain, with the rest looked up from reference TRBV5-1 and TRBJ1-1, is KAGVTQTPRYLIKTRGQQVTLSCSPISGHRSVSWYQQTPGQGLQFLFEYFSETQRNKGNFPGRFSGRQFSNSRSEMNVSTLELGDSALYLCASSFRDGMNTEAFFGQGTRLTVV.

This clonotype was counted a few times. The CDR3 here is CASSSQRYEQYF. The CDR3 nucleotides are TGTGCCAGCAGCTCCCAGCGATACGAGCAGTACTTC. V usage is TRBV7-6 and J usage is TRBJ2-7, with D unclear. In germline, CDR1 is SGHVS, CDR2 FNYEAQ. The V end lost 4 bases, the J end lost 4 bases, and 8 bases lay between the germline ends. The CDR3 has 12 residues.

The chain couples TRBV27 to TRBJ2-7; 16 bases line up with TRBD2. The CDR3 loop spans 16 amino acids. Germline V lookup: CDR1 MNHEY, CDR2 SMNVEV (reference sequence). V lost 5 bases, J lost 7 bases, and 8 bases stayed unmatched. The CDR3: CASSTGLAGGPFEQYF. The CDR3 DNA reads TGTGCCAGCAGTACGGGACTAGCGGGAGGGCCGTTTGAGCAGTACTTC.

This clonotype was seen repeatedly, ten times or more. This chain links TRBV6-6 with TRBJ2-1, with 7 bases lining up with TRBD2. V was pared by 2 bases and J by 0 bases, with 1 base of the junction left unmatched. Germline-derived CDR1 and CDR2 are MNHNY and SVGAGI (reference sequence). The length of the CDR3 is 15 residues. The CDR3 loop reads CASSYGGSSYNEQFF. In DNA form, the CDR3 reads TGTGCCAGCAGTTACGGCGGGAGCTCCTACAATGAGCAGTTCTTC.

The rearrangement joins TRBV30 to TRBJ1-2; D not certain. The ends were cut back, 5 bases at V and 4 bases at J, with 14 bases in the middle. CDR3 length equals 13 residues. Germline-derived CDR1 and CDR2 are GTSNPN and SVGIG (reference sequence). The DNA for the CDR3 is TGTGCCTGGGACGGCGAACCCATCTATGGCTACACCTTC. This encodes CAWDGEPIYGYTF.

This clonotype was counted only a few times. This chain links TRBV2 with TRBJ2-7, with D unresolved. V lost 2 bases to trimming and J lost 0 bases, with 8 bases between them. Germline lookup yields CDR1 SNHLY and CDR2 FYNNEI. This CDR3 comprises 14 residues. Written as DNA, the CDR3 is TGTGCCAGCAGTGAAATGGTCACCTCCTACGAGCAGTACTTC. It yields the protein CASSEMVTSYEQYF.

The CDR3 sequence is CASSQALRGGNTIYF. CDR3 nucleotide sequence: TGCGCCAGCAGCCAAGCCCTCAGAGGTGGAAACACCATATATTTT. The chain links TRBV4-1 to TRBJ1-3; unclear D gene. The germline V gene has CDR1 MGHRA and CDR2 YSYEKL. Trimming stripped 1 base from V and 3 bases from J, with 10 bases between. This CDR3 has 15 amino acids.

Ten or more counts support this clonotype. The chain combines TRBV7-8 with TRBJ2-5; D remains unclear. V gave up 4 bases and J gave up 3 bases, with 18 bases separating them. This CDR3 is 16 amino acids long. CDR1 and CDR2 from the germline V gene are SGHVS and FQNEAQ. In DNA form, the CDR3 reads TGTGCCAGCAGCTCGGCGAGGTTGGGCTACAAAGAGACCCAGTACTTC. Its translation is CASSSARLGYKETQYF.

This rearrangement joins TRBV9 to TRBJ1-3; D is uncertain. Deletions cut 3 bases from V and 0 bases from J, with 10 bases between. This CDR3 contains 15 residues. Germline V gene lookup returns CDR1 SGDLS and CDR2 YYNGEE. CDR3 bases: TGTGCCAGCAGCGCGCCGGGCTCCTCTGGAAACACCATATATTTT. Translated: CASSAPGSSGNTIYF.

This clonotype was recorded a few times. This chain links TRBV7-2 with TRBJ2-1, with 8 positions matching TRBD2. V lost 5 bases and J lost 5; bases outside the gene matches: 11. The V gene's germline CDR1 is SGHTA and CDR2 FQGNSA. This CDR3 region has 16 residues. The CDR3, as DNA: TGTGCCAGCAGCCCGGGACTAGGAGATGGCCACAATGAGCAGTTCTTC. This translates into CASSPGLGDGHNEQFF.

The rearrangement links TRBV21-1 to TRBJ2-6; the table's D gene call, TRBD2, was not cross checked with the DNA. TRBV21-1 is designated a pseudogene. CDR3 length: 18 amino acids. CDR3 sequence reads: CASSKAEGGRPGANVLTF. As DNA, the CDR3 is TGTGCCAGCAGCAAAGCCGAGGGAGGCCGCCCTGGGGCCAACGTCCTGACTTTC.

This clonotype was recorded a few times. This chain connects TRBV19 to TRBJ2-3; tentatively, D is TRBD1 (5 bases). The V gene lost 5 bases and the J gene lost 2 bases, with 8 bases spanning the gap. The germline V gene has CDR1 LNHDA and CDR2 SQIVND (reference sequence). The CDR3 contains 13 residues. The CDR3 DNA reads as TGTGCCAGTAGTCAACAGGCCACAGATACGCAGTATTTT. Protein product: CASSQQATDTQYF.

This clonotype has a count of ten or more. J is TRBJ2-2 and V is TRBV3-1; D remains ambiguous. Trimming cost V 1 base and J 3 bases, with 15 bases left between them. Germline V gene lookup returns CDR1 LGHDT and CDR2 YNNKEL (reference sequence). The CDR3 is 17 amino acids. CDR3 coding DNA: TGTGCCAGCAGCCAAGTAAGTCGCGGCAGTTACACCGGGGAGCTGTTTTTT. This gives the protein CASSQVSRGSYTGELFF.

The chain couples TRBV19 to TRBJ1-1, with D possibly being TRBD1 (5 bases). Deletions cut 3 bases from V and 3 bases from J, with 11 bases between. Germline V gene sequence: CDR1 LNHDA, CDR2 SQIVND (reference sequence). The CDR3 has 14 amino acids. The CDR3 region has the DNA TGTGCCAGTAGTATCCCAGGGTTATACACTGAAGCTTTCTTT. Encoded protein: CASSIPGLYTEAFF.

This clonotype was observed a few times. V is TRBV4-1 and J is TRBJ1-1; TRBD1 is a possible D gene (5 bases). V was trimmed by 0 bases and J by 1 base, leaving 9 bases between them. Germline V gives CDR1 MGHRA, CDR2 YSYEKL. The length of the CDR3 is 15 residues. The CDR3 region has the DNA TGCGCCAGCAGCCAAGACCCAACAGGGAACACTGAAGCTTTCTTT. Translated, it gives CASSQDPTGNTEAFF.

This clonotype was recorded a few times. The CDR3 loop reads CASVPPRQIAKNIQYF. The DNA of the CDR3 is TGTGCCAGCGTCCCCCCCCGCCAGATAGCCAAAAACATTCAGTACTTC. The rearrangement joins TRBV7-2 to TRBJ2-4, with no clear D. Germline CDR1 is SGHTA and CDR2 is FQGNSA. The CDR3 runs to 16 residues. With 8 bases removed from V and 0 bases from J, the gap between germline ends came to 17 bases.

This clonotype was recorded at least ten times. The chain recombines TRBV7-6 with TRBJ2-3, with 9 bases matching TRBD2. The germline V gene has CDR1 SGHVS and CDR2 FNYEAQ. The CDR3 sequence is 18 residues long. J gave up 3 bases and V 0 bases, and 10 bases lay outside the gene matches. In nucleotides, the CDR3 is TGTGCCAGCAGCTTAGCGCCCCAAGCGGGAGGTGGTACAGATACGCAGTATTTT. Translation: CASSLAPQAGGGTDTQYF.

The J gene is TRBJ1-5, the V gene TRBV4-2; TRBD1 matches at 7 bases. The CDR3 has 14 amino acids. The germline CDR1 and CDR2 sequences are LGHNA and YNFKEQ. Germline trimming cut 4 bases from V and 7 bases from J; bases unmatched to any gene: 7. CDR3 region: CASSPDRVGQPQHF. The CDR3 coding sequence is TGTGCCAGCAGCCCAGACAGGGTTGGGCAGCCCCAGCATTTT.

This clonotype was seen more than once but under ten times. This chain links TRBV4-3 with TRBJ1-6; D remains ambiguous. The germline gives CDR1 LGHNA, CDR2 YSLEER. This CDR3 has 13 amino acids. V was shortened by 1 base and J by 2 bases, with 0 bases between the two germline ends. CDR3 bases: TGCGCCAGCAGCCAAGCCTATAATTCACCCCTCCACTTT. Translation: CASSQAYNSPLHF.

With regard to this clonotype: One junction end disagrees with the germline gene, perhaps due to a read error. The V call is TRBV11-1, the J call TRBJ1-2; D is unresolved. Germline CDR1 reads SGHAT; CDR2 reads FQDESV (reference sequence). The CDR3 totals 15 residues. The CDR3 reads CARSSPAHGSYGYTF. The CDR3 DNA is TGTGCCAGAAGCTCCCCCGCTCATGGAAGCTATGGCTACACCTTC. The full variable domain, with the rest looked up from reference TRBV11-1 and TRBJ1-2, is EAEVAQSPRYKITEKSQAVAFWCDPISGHATLYWYRQILGQGPELLVQFQDESVVDDSQLPKDRFSAERLKGVDSTLKIQPAELGDSAMYLCARSSPAHGSYGYTFGSGTRLTVV.